Given below is one T cell receptor (beta chain) in context. Trimming cost V 0 bases and J 10 bases, with 10 bases left between them. Germline assignment: CDR1 SNHLY and CDR2 FYNNEI. The CDR3 has 14 residues. This sample stems from a study of blood T cell repertoires in COVID-19. At the level of the study: From T cells, B-cell-depleted T cells, or PBMCs came the material, which was cDNA or gDNA.

As processed by the authors: From reference gene primer amplification, estimates of nucleated cell counts were derived. Libraries were prepared by immunoSEQ multiplex PCR; TCRdb keeps only in-frame clonotypes and omits some of them. Clonal size and the V and J genes are those of that table, whereas D and trimming came from the DNA. The sample includes 90,000 to 120,000 clones, around 80% seen only once; the top ten take about 4.5%. The chain links TRBV2 to TRBJ1-6, with D perhaps matching TRBD1 (6 bases). Sequenced material: peripheral blood. The clonotype comes from an older man with acute or convalescent COVID-19. The CDR3 bases are TGTGCCAGCAGTGAAGCGGACAGTCGGTCACCCCTCCACTTT. This gives the protein CASSEADSRSPLHF.